The rows below give T cell receptor beta chains drawn from one sample of a study of blood T cells in healthy people across ages. TCRdb fed the 5' RACE reads into MiXCR, producing one record per CDR3 protein. The sample has over 1,500,000 distinct CDR3 sequences; about 50% are singletons. The specimen was blood. Receptors originate from a middle-aged woman in good health. The CDR3 runs from the conserved cysteine through the conserved F or W. Each record gives: J gene, clone size, D gene, V gene, CDR3 protein, CDR3 DNA. D genes are given only for firm matches. Not every row has a clone size; where given, it reads once, few, many or a size class.

j_call: TRBJ2-7
clone_size: NA
d_call: TRBD1
v_call: TRBV20-1
cdr3_aa: CSMTGGYEQYF
cdr3_nt: TGCAGTATGACAGGGGGCTACGAGCAGTACTTC

j_call: TRBJ1-2
clone_size: NA
d_call: TRBD1
v_call: TRBV6-5
cdr3_aa: CASSEWTGNYGYTF
cdr3_nt: TGTGCCAGCAGTGAATGGACAGGCAACTATGGCTACACCTTC

j_call: TRBJ2-7
clone_size: NA
d_call: NA
v_call: TRBV4-1
cdr3_aa: CASSQGVSRSSYEQYF
cdr3_nt: TGCGCCAGCAGCCAAGGGGTGAGCAGGAGCTCCTACGAGCAGTACTTC

j_call: TRBJ1-5
clone_size: NA
d_call: NA
v_call: TRBV6-2/TRBV6-3
cdr3_aa: CASSNHDSNQPQHF
cdr3_nt: TGTGCCAGCAGCAATCACGATAGCAATCAGCCCCAGCATTTT

j_call: TRBJ2-4
clone_size: NA
d_call: NA
v_call: TRBV6-2/TRBV6-3
cdr3_aa: CASSYSQLAKNIQYF
cdr3_nt: TGTGCCAGCAGTTACTCGCAGCTAGCCAAAAACATTCAGTACTTC

j_call: TRBJ2-3
clone_size: NA
d_call: NA
v_call: TRBV12-3/TRBV12-4
cdr3_aa: CASSRTTVDTQYF
cdr3_nt: TGTGCCAGCAGTAGAACGACAGTGGATACGCAGTATTTT

j_call: TRBJ2-5
clone_size: few
d_call: TRBD2
v_call: TRBV29-1
cdr3_aa: CSVVGLAAGETQYF
cdr3_nt: TGCAGCGTCGTGGGACTAGCGGCGGGGGAGACCCAGTACTTC

j_call: TRBJ2-2
clone_size: NA
d_call: NA
v_call: TRBV11-3
cdr3_aa: CAGSLQSGNTGELFF
cdr3_nt: TGTGCCGGCAGCTTACAGAGCGGGAACACCGGGGAGCTGTTTTTT

j_call: TRBJ2-3
clone_size: NA
d_call: NA
v_call: TRBV7-2
cdr3_aa: CASSSRAGVGTDTQYF
cdr3_nt: TGTGCCAGCAGCTCGAGGGCAGGGGTGGGCACAGATACGCAGTATTTT

j_call: TRBJ2-1
clone_size: many
d_call: TRBD2
v_call: TRBV28
cdr3_aa: CASSPGTTYNEQFF
cdr3_nt: TGTGCCAGCAGTCCCGGGACTACCTACAATGAGCAGTTCTTC

j_call: TRBJ2-1
clone_size: NA
d_call: TRBD1
v_call: TRBV24-1
cdr3_aa: CATSDPGQGGNEQFF
cdr3_nt: TGTGCCACCAGTGATCCGGGACAGGGAGGGAATGAGCAGTTCTTC

j_call: TRBJ2-3
clone_size: few
d_call: TRBD2
v_call: TRBV4-3
cdr3_aa: CASSQDGPYRGSCTDTQYF
cdr3_nt: TGCGCCAGCAGCCAAGACGGCCCCTACCGCGGGAGTTGCACAGATACGCAGTATTTT

j_call: TRBJ2-3
clone_size: NA
d_call: NA
v_call: TRBV27
cdr3_aa: CASALPGRTDTQYF
cdr3_nt: TGTGCCAGCGCTCTCCCGGGTCGCACAGATACGCAGTATTTT

j_call: TRBJ2-5
clone_size: NA
d_call: NA
v_call: TRBV4-1
cdr3_aa: CASSEEFGGRGTQYF
cdr3_nt: TGCGCCAGCAGCGAAGAATTCGGGGGGCGGGGGACCCAGTACTTC

j_call: TRBJ1-2
clone_size: few
d_call: TRBD1
v_call: TRBV28
cdr3_aa: CASRKTGLNYGYTF
cdr3_nt: TGTGCCAGCAGAAAGACAGGGTTGAACTATGGCTACACCTTC

j_call: TRBJ1-2
clone_size: NA
d_call: TRBD1
v_call: TRBV4-3
cdr3_aa: CASSHRQGYYGYTF
cdr3_nt: TGCGCCAGCAGCCACCGACAGGGCTACTATGGCTACACCTTC

j_call: TRBJ2-7
clone_size: NA
d_call: TRBD1
v_call: TRBV7-9
cdr3_aa: CASSTDRRSYEQYF
cdr3_nt: TGTGCCAGCAGCACGGACAGGCGATCCTACGAGCAGTACTTC

j_call: TRBJ2-3
clone_size: NA
d_call: TRBD2
v_call: TRBV4-2
cdr3_aa: CASSQDELSGTSSTDTQYF
cdr3_nt: TGTGCCAGCAGCCAAGATGAGCTTTCCGGGACTAGCAGCACAGATACGCAGTATTTT

j_call: TRBJ1-2
clone_size: few
d_call: TRBD1
v_call: TRBV7-9
cdr3_aa: CASSLNRDRASSDGYTF
cdr3_nt: TGTGCCAGCAGCTTAAACCGGGACAGGGCCTCATCGGACGGCTACACCTTC

j_call: TRBJ2-4
clone_size: few
d_call: NA
v_call: TRBV28
cdr3_aa: CASSFPSWGVNIQYF
cdr3_nt: TGTGCCAGCAGTTTCCCCTCTTGGGGAGTAAACATTCAGTACTTC

j_call: TRBJ2-5
clone_size: many
d_call: NA
v_call: TRBV6-2/TRBV6-3
cdr3_aa: CASSWRRETQYF
cdr3_nt: TGTGCCAGCAGTTGGAGGAGAGAGACCCAGTACTTC

j_call: TRBJ2-1
clone_size: few
d_call: TRBD1
v_call: TRBV20-1
cdr3_aa: CSAPNPGQHVDEQFF
cdr3_nt: TGCAGTGCTCCCAACCCGGGACAGCACGTGGATGAGCAGTTCTTC

j_call: TRBJ1-5
clone_size: NA
d_call: NA
v_call: TRBV11-2
cdr3_aa: CASSSDGSYQPQHF
cdr3_nt: TGTGCCAGCAGCTCCGACGGGTCTTATCAGCCCCAGCATTTT

j_call: TRBJ2-7
clone_size: NA
d_call: NA
v_call: TRBV19
cdr3_aa: CASSIRKRDWGTYEQYF
cdr3_nt: TGTGCCAGTAGTATAAGAAAACGGGACTGGGGGACCTACGAGCAGTACTTC

j_call: TRBJ2-1
clone_size: NA
d_call: TRBD1
v_call: TRBV7-2
cdr3_aa: CASRLSQGVGSYNEQFF
cdr3_nt: TGTGCCAGCAGGCTCTCGCAGGGGGTAGGCTCCTACAATGAGCAGTTCTTC

j_call: TRBJ1-2
clone_size: NA
d_call: NA
v_call: TRBV7-2
cdr3_aa: CASSLAWTTGPYGYTF
cdr3_nt: TGTGCCAGCAGCTTAGCGTGGACGACGGGGCCCTATGGCTACACCTTC

j_call: TRBJ2-7
clone_size: NA
d_call: NA
v_call: TRBV4-1
cdr3_aa: CASSQGTGSSYNEQYF
cdr3_nt: TGCGCCAGCAGCCAAGGCACAGGGAGCTCCTACAATGAGCAGTACTTC

j_call: TRBJ2-7
clone_size: few
d_call: NA
v_call: TRBV5-1
cdr3_aa: CASSPAEQYF
cdr3_nt: TGCGCCAGCAGCCCTGCCGAGCAGTACTTC

j_call: TRBJ1-2
clone_size: NA
d_call: NA
v_call: TRBV24-1
cdr3_aa: CATSERNYGYTF
cdr3_nt: TGTGCCACCAGTGAGAGGAACTATGGCTACACCTTC

j_call: TRBJ2-4
clone_size: NA
d_call: NA
v_call: TRBV27
cdr3_aa: CASSLRRAGNIQYF
cdr3_nt: TGTGCCAGCAGTTTGAGACGCGCGGGAAACATTCAGTACTTC

j_call: TRBJ1-5
clone_size: NA
d_call: TRBD1
v_call: TRBV5-1
cdr3_aa: CASSTAGGNQPQHF
cdr3_nt: TGCGCCAGCAGCACAGCAGGGGGAAATCAGCCCCAGCATTTT

j_call: TRBJ2-1
clone_size: NA
d_call: TRBD2
v_call: TRBV6-2/TRBV6-3
cdr3_aa: CASSYESGGLRVGEQFF
cdr3_nt: TGTGCCAGCAGTTACGAGTCGGGGGGGCTCAGGGTCGGTGAGCAGTTCTTC

j_call: TRBJ1-2
clone_size: NA
d_call: TRBD1
v_call: TRBV7-2
cdr3_aa: CASRQTGEIYGYTF
cdr3_nt: TGTGCCAGCAGACAAACAGGGGAGATCTATGGCTACACCTTC

j_call: TRBJ2-3
clone_size: once
d_call: NA
v_call: TRBV7-3
cdr3_aa: CASSLTAGNTDTQYF
cdr3_nt: TGTGCCAGCAGCTTGACGGCGGGGAACACAGATACGCAGTATTTT

j_call: TRBJ2-5
clone_size: NA
d_call: TRBD1
v_call: TRBV11-2
cdr3_aa: CASSFRPGTGGETQYF
cdr3_nt: TGTGCCAGCAGTTTTCGCCCCGGGACAGGGGGTGAGACCCAGTACTTC

j_call: TRBJ2-3
clone_size: NA
d_call: NA
v_call: TRBV6-2/TRBV6-3
cdr3_aa: CASRRDIVPDTQYF
cdr3_nt: TGTGCCAGCAGAAGGGACATCGTTCCAGATACGCAGTATTTT

j_call: TRBJ2-5
clone_size: few
d_call: TRBD1
v_call: TRBV11-3
cdr3_aa: CASSSRQGGNQETQYF
cdr3_nt: TGTGCCAGCAGCTCCAGACAGGGGGGGAATCAAGAGACCCAGTACTTC

j_call: TRBJ2-3
clone_size: once
d_call: NA
v_call: TRBV11-2
cdr3_aa: CASSSHPRGPNTDTQYF
cdr3_nt: TGTGCCAGCAGCTCCCACCCCCGGGGACCGAACACAGATACGCAGTATTTT

j_call: TRBJ2-7
clone_size: NA
d_call: TRBD1
v_call: TRBV7-2
cdr3_aa: CASSLKAGTGTTYEQYF
cdr3_nt: TGTGCCAGCAGCTTAAAAGCCGGGACAGGTACGACCTACGAGCAGTACTTC

j_call: TRBJ2-7
clone_size: few
d_call: NA
v_call: TRBV24-1
cdr3_aa: CATMATTYEQYF
cdr3_nt: TGTGCCACCATGGCCACGACCTACGAGCAGTACTTC